The clone carrying this T cell receptor (beta chain) appeared a single time. This specimen comes from a study of blood T cell repertoires in COVID-19. Study in general: COVID-19 samples, acute and convalescent, were from the United States, Italy and Spain.

As processed by the authors: Counts of nucleated cells, estimated from reference gene primer amplification, were obtained. Data came from immunoSEQ multiplex PCR; TCRdb stores just in-frame clones and leaves some out. Clone size and V and J calls were adopted from that table, with D and trimming inferred from the DNA. The repertoire includes about 210,000 clones, roughly four fifths of them detected once, and around 8.8% sits in the top ten. CDR3 size: 16 residues. In germline, CDR1 is SEHNR, CDR2 FQNEAQ (reference sequence). Trimming took 4 bases from V and 1 from J; bases not matched to a gene: 7. The sequenced sample consisted of PBMCs or T cells enriched from blood (not recorded which). The V gene is TRBV7-9, the J gene TRBJ1-3; TRBD1 agrees at 7 bases. The sequence came from a man aged 35 to 55 who had recovered from COVID-19. The CDR3 region is CASSWGQPQSGNTIYF. The CDR3 DNA reads TGTGCCAGCAGCTGGGGACAGCCACAATCTGGAAACACCATATATTTT.